This T cell receptor (beta chain) was obtained from a study of blood T cell repertoires in COVID-19. Study at large: The analysed material was cDNA or gDNA that came from T cells, B-cell-depleted T cells, or PBMCs.

This clone has a count of ten or more. The CDR3 spans 15 residues. CDR1 and CDR2 (germline): MDHEN, SYDVKM. The V gene end was trimmed by 6 bases and the J gene end by 4 bases; junction bases not matched to a gene: 7. Authors' analysis steps: Cell counts per sample came from amplifying reference gene primers. The repertoire was sequenced with immunoSEQ multiplex PCR; TCRdb's copy has only in-frame clones and lacks some. The V and J calls and the clone size are those of that table, but D and trimming were determined from the DNA. The sample has 65,000 to 85,000 clones, 70% to 80% seen once. The specimen was peripheral blood. The source of this sequence is a woman of 80 years or more with active or convalescent COVID-19. The chain has TRBV28 and TRBJ2-1, with 9 bases fitting TRBD1. CDR3 coding DNA: TGTGCCAGCAGCCCCACAGGGGGCGTGTACAATGAGCAGTTCTTC. Protein sequence: CASSPTGGVYNEQFF.